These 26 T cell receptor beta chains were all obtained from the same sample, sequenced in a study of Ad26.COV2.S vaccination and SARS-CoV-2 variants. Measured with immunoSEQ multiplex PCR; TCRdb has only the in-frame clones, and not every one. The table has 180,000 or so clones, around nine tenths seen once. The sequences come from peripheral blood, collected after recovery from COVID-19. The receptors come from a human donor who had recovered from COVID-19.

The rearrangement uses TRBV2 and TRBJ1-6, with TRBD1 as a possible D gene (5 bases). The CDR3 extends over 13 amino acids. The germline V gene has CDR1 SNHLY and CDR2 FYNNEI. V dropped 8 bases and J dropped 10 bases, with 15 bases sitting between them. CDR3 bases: TGTGCCAGCTATTCTCTTTCAGGGTCACCCCTCCACTTT. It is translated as CASYSLSGSPLHF.

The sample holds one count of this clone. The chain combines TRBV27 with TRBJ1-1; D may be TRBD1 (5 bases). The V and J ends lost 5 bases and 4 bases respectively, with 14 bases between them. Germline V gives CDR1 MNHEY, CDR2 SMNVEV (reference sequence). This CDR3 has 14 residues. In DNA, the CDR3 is TGTGCCAGCAGTCCAGATCTGGGGGGCACTGAAGCTTTCTTT. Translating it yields CASSPDLGGTEAFF.

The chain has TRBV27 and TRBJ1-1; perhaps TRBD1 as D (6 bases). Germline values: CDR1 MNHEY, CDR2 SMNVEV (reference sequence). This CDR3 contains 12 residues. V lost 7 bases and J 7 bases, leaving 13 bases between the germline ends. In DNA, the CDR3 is TGTGCCAGCAATCGGGGGCGGGGTGAAGCTTTCTTT. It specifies CASNRGRGEAFF.

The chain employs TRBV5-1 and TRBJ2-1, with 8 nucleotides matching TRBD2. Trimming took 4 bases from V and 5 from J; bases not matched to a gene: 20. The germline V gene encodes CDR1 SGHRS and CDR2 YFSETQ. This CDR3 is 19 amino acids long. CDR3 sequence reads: CASSPTTTILAANNNEQFF. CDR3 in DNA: TGCGCCAGCAGCCCTACTACTACCATACTAGCGGCAAACAACAATGAGCAGTTCTTC.

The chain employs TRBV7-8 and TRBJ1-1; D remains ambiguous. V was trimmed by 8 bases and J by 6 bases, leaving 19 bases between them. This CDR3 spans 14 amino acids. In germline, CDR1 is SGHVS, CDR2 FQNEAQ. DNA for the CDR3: TGTGCCAGCGAAGGTATTGGCGGAGCGGCTGAAGCTTTCTTT. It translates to CASEGIGGAAEAFF.

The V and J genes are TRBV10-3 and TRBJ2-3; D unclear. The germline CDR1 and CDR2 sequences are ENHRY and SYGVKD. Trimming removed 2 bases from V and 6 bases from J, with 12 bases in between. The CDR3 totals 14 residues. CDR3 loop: CAISEGIARDTQYF. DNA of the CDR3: TGTGCCATCAGTGAGGGAATAGCCCGGGATACGCAGTATTTT.

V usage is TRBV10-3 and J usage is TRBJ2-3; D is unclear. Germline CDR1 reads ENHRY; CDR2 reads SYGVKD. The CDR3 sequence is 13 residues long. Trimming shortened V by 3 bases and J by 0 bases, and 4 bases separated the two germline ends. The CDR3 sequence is CAISDGSTDTQYF. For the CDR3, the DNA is TGTGCCATCAGTGACGGGAGCACAGATACGCAGTATTTT.

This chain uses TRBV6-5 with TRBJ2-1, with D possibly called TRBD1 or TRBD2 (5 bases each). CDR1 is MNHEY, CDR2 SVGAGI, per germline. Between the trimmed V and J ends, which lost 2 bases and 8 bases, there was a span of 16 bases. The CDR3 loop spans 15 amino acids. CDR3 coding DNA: TGTGCCAGCAGTTACGGGGCCCCTTACGGGGATGAGCAGTTCTTC. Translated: CASSYGAPYGDEQFF.

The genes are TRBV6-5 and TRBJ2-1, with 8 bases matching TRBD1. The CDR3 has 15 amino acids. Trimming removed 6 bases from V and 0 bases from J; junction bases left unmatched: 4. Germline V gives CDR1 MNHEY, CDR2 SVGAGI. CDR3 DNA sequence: TGTGCCAGCAGCCTGGGACAGGTCTCCTACAATGAGCAGTTCTTC. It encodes CASSLGQVSYNEQFF.

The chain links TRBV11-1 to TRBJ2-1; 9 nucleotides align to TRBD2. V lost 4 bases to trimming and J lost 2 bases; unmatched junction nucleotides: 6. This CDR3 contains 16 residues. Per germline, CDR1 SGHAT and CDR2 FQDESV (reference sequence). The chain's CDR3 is CASSWASGVPYNEQFF. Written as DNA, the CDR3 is TGTGCCAGCAGCTGGGCTAGCGGGGTTCCCTACAATGAGCAGTTCTTC. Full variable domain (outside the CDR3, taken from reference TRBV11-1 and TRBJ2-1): EAEVAQSPRYKITEKSQAVAFWCDPISGHATLYWYRQILGQGPELLVQFQDESVVDDSQLPKDRFSAERLKGVDSTLKIQPAELGDSAMYLCASSWASGVPYNEQFFGPGTRLTVL.

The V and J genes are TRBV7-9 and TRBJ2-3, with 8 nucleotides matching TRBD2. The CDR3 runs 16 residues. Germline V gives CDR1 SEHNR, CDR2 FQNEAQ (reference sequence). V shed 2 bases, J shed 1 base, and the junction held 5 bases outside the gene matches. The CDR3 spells CASSLNAGGRTDTQYF. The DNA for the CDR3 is TGTGCCAGCAGCTTAAATGCGGGAGGCCGCACAGATACGCAGTATTTT.

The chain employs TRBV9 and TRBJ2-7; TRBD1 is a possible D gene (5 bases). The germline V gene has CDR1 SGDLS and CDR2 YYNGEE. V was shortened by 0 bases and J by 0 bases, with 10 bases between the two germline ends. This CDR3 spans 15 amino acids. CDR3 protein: CASSVDRRGSYEQYF. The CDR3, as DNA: TGTGCCAGCAGCGTAGACAGGAGAGGCTCCTACGAGCAGTACTTC.

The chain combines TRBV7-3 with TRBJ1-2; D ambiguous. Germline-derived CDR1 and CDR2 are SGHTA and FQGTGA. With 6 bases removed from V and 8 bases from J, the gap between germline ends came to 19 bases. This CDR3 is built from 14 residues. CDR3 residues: CASSRRSALVGYTF. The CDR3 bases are TGTGCCAGCAGTCGCAGGTCCGCTTTGGTCGGCTACACCTTC.

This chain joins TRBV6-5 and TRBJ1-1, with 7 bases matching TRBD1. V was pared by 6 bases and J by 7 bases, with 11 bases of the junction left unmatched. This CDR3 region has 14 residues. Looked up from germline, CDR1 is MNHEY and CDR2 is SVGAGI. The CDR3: CASRPDRVRGEAFF. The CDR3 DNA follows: TGTGCCAGCAGACCCGACAGGGTGCGAGGTGAAGCTTTCTTT.

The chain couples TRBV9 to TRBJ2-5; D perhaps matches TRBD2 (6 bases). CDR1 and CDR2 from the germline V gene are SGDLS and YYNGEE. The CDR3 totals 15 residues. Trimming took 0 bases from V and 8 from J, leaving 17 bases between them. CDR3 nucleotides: TGTGCCAGCAGCGTAGATTTAGCGGCCTCGGGAACCCAGTACTTC. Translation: CASSVDLAASGTQYF.

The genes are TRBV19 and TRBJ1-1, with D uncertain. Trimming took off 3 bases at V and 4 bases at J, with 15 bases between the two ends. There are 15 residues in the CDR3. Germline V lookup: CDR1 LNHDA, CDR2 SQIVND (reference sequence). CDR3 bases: TGTGCCAGTAGTATCCCGGGGATTGGCGGCACTGAAGCTTTCTTT. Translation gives CASSIPGIGGTEAFF.

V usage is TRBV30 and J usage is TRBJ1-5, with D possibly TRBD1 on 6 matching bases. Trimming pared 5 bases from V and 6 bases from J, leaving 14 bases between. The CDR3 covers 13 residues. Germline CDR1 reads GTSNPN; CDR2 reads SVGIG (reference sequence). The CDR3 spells CAWSHRVGQPQHF. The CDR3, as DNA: TGTGCCTGGTCTCACAGGGTAGGTCAGCCCCAGCATTTT.

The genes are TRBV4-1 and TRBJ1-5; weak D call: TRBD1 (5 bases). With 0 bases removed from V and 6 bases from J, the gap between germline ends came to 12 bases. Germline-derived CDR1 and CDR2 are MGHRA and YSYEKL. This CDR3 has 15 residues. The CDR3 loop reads CASSQDGQGGQPQHF. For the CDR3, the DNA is TGCGCCAGCAGCCAAGATGGGCAGGGTGGTCAGCCCCAGCATTTT.

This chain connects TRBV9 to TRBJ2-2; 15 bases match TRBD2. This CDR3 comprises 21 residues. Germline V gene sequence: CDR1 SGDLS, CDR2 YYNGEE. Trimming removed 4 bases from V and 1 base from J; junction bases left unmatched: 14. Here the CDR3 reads CASSTPKGTSGRLGNTGELFF. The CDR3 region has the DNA TGTGCCAGCAGCACCCCGAAAGGGACTAGCGGGAGGTTGGGGAACACCGGGGAGCTGTTTTTT. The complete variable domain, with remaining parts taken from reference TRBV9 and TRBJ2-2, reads DSGVTQTPKHLITATGQRVTLRCSPRSGDLSVYWYQQSLDQGLQFLIQYYNGEERAKGNILERFSAQQFPDLHSELNLSSLELGDSALYFCASSTPKGTSGRLGNTGELFFGEGSRLTVL.

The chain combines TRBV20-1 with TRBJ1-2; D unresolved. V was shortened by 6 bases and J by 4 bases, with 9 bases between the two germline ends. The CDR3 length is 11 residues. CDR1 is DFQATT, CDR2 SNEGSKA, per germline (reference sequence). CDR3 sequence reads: CSAMVRYGYTF. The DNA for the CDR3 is TGCAGTGCCATGGTTCGCTATGGCTACACCTTC.

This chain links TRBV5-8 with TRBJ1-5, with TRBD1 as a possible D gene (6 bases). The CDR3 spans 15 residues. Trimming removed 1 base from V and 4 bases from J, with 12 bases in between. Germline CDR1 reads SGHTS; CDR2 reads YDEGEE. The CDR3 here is CASSLTGNNNQPQHF. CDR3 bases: TGTGCCAGCAGCTTGACAGGGAACAATAATCAGCCCCAGCATTTT.

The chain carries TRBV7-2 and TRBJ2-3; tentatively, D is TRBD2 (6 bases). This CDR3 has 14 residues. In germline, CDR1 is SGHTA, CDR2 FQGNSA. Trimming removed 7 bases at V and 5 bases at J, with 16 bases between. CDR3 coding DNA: TGTGCCAGCACCTCATTCGGGGGTCGAGATACGCAGTATTTT. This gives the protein CASTSFGGRDTQYF.

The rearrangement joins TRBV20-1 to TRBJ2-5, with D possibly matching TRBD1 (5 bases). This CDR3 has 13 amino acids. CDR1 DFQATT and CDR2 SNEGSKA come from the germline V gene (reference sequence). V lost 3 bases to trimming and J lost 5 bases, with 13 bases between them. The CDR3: CSASPQGMETQYF. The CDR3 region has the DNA TGCAGTGCTAGTCCCCAGGGTATGGAGACCCAGTACTTC.

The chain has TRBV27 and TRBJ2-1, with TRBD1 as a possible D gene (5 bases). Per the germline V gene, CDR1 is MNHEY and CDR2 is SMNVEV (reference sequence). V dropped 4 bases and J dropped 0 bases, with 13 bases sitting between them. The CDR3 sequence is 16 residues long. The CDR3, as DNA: TGTGCCAGCAGTTCCCTGGGGCCGACCTCCTACAATGAGCAGTTCTTC. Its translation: CASSSLGPTSYNEQFF.

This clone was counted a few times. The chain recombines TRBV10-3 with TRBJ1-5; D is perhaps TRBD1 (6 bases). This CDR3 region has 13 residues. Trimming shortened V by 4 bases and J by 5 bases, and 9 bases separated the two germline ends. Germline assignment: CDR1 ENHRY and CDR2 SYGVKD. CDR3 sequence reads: CAISAAGDQPQHF. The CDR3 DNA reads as TGTGCCATCAGTGCCGCAGGGGATCAGCCCCAGCATTTT.

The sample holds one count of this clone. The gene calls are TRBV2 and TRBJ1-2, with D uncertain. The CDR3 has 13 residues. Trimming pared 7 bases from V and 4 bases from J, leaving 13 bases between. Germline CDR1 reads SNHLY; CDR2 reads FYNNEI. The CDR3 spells CASTGESFYGYTF. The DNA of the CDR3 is TGTGCCAGCACTGGGGAGTCCTTCTATGGCTACACCTTC.